A single sample gave rise to the 20 T cell receptor beta chains below, sequenced in a study of T cell responses to AZD1222 COVID-19 vaccine. The repertoire was sequenced with immunoSEQ multiplex PCR; TCRdb's copy has only in-frame clones and lacks some. The sample shows roughly 150,000 clones, around 90% of them seen only once. This specimen was peripheral blood, taken on day 0 of AZD1222 vaccination. Source of these receptors: an adult in good health.

This chain joins TRBV11-2 and TRBJ1-1, with D unclear. There are 16 residues in the CDR3. V gave up 5 bases and J gave up 1 base, with 17 bases separating them. Germline-derived CDR1 and CDR2 are SGHAT and FQNNGV. The CDR3 is CASSTLGRAQNTEAFF. The CDR3 DNA reads TGTGCCAGCAGCACCCTTGGGCGGGCCCAGAACACTGAAGCTTTCTTT.

The V and J genes are TRBV5-8 and TRBJ2-7; tentative D call: TRBD1 (5 bases). Looked up from germline, CDR1 is SGHTS and CDR2 is YDEGEE. Trimming shortened V by 4 bases and J by 4 bases, and 9 bases separated the two germline ends. The CDR3 is 12 residues long. CDR3 DNA: TGTGCCAGCAGCCTCAGGGTATACGAGCAGTACTTC. Translation: CASSLRVYEQYF.

V usage is TRBV28 and J usage is TRBJ1-1; D gene unclear. The CDR3 runs to 13 residues. The germline V gene encodes CDR1 MDHEN and CDR2 SYDVKM. Trimming left V 3 bases short and J 6 bases short, with 11 bases between. CDR3 sequence: CASSFLSSPEAFF. The CDR3 DNA reads TGTGCCAGCAGTTTTTTATCCTCCCCTGAAGCTTTCTTT.

J is TRBJ1-1 and V is TRBV29-1; D is uncertain. This CDR3 is 12 amino acids long. The V and J ends lost 4 bases and 1 base respectively, with 7 bases between them. Germline loops: CDR1 SQVTM, CDR2 ANQGSEA. In DNA form, the CDR3 reads TGCAGCGTTGGGTATAGGAACACTGAAGCTTTCTTT. Translation gives CSVGYRNTEAFF.

The chain employs TRBV9 and TRBJ2-7, with TRBD2 matching over 11 bases. V shed 4 bases and J 5 bases; nucleotides not matched to a gene: 14. There are 17 residues in the CDR3. Per the germline V gene, CDR1 is SGDLS and CDR2 is YYNGEE. The CDR3 sequence is CASSPPSSSGRTNEQYF. Here the CDR3 DNA reads TGTGCCAGCAGCCCCCCTTCGTCTAGCGGGAGGACCAACGAGCAGTACTTC. The whole variable domain, filled in from reference TRBV9 and TRBJ2-7, reads DSGVTQTPKHLITATGQRVTLRCSPRSGDLSVYWYQQSLDQGLQFLIQYYNGEERAKGNILERFSAQQFPDLHSELNLSSLELGDSALYFCASSPPSSSGRTNEQYFGPGTRLTVT.

V is TRBV9 and J is TRBJ2-2, with 9 bases fitting TRBD2. This CDR3 has 17 residues. V was pared by 4 bases and J by 2 bases, with 9 bases of the junction left unmatched. Germline values: CDR1 SGDLS, CDR2 YYNGEE. CDR3 sequence reads: CASSPISGSLNTGELFF. The CDR3 DNA follows: TGTGCCAGCAGCCCGATTAGCGGGAGTCTCAACACCGGGGAGCTGTTTTTT.

This chain connects TRBV19 to TRBJ2-2; a weak D match, TRBD2 (6 bases). Germline V lookup: CDR1 LNHDA, CDR2 SQIVND (reference sequence). The ends were cut back, 6 bases at V and 6 bases at J, with 17 bases in the middle. The CDR3 is made up of 15 amino acids. The CDR3 bases are TGTGCCAGTAGAGATGGGACTGAGCTAGCCGGGGAGCTGTTTTTT. Its translation: CASRDGTELAGELFF. The full variable domain, rest sourced from reference TRBV19 and TRBJ2-2, is DGGITQSPKYLFRKEGQNVTLSCEQNLNHDAMYWYRQDPGQGLRLIYYSQIVNDFQKGDIAEGYSVSREKKESFPLTVTSAQKNPTAFYLCASRDGTELAGELFFGEGSRLTVL.

This chain connects TRBV27 to TRBJ2-7, with 7 positions matching TRBD1. Germline V lookup: CDR1 MNHEY, CDR2 SMNVEV (reference sequence). V shed 2 bases and J 0 bases; nucleotides not matched to a gene: 7. The CDR3 runs 16 residues. In DNA form, the CDR3 reads TGTGCCAGCAGTTTAACCCCGGCAGGGGGCTCCTACGAGCAGTACTTC. Protein product: CASSLTPAGGSYEQYF.

The gene calls are TRBV5-1 and TRBJ1-1; no firm D call. Germline lookup yields CDR1 SGHRS and CDR2 YFSETQ. Trimming left V 0 bases short and J 1 base short, with 7 bases between. CDR3 length: 14 amino acids. The CDR3 here is CASSLVSRNTEAFF. The CDR3 region has the DNA TGCGCCAGCAGCTTGGTGTCTAGGAACACTGAAGCTTTCTTT.

The J gene is TRBJ1-1, the V gene TRBV6-5; D ambiguous. The V gene lost 7 bases and the J gene lost 5 bases, with 8 bases spanning the gap. Germline V CDR1 and CDR2: MNHEY, SVGAGI. This CDR3 comprises 11 residues. The CDR3 region has the DNA TGTGCCAGCATTGTCTGGACTGAAGCTTTCTTT. Encoded protein: CASIVWTEAFF.

This chain uses TRBV18 with TRBJ1-2; D call uncertain. Trimming left V 2 bases short and J 1 base short, with 14 bases between. Germline loops: CDR1 KGHSH, CDR2 LQKENI. CDR3 length: 16 residues. CDR3 loop: CASSPLQSVNNYGYTF. The CDR3, as DNA: TGTGCCAGCTCACCATTACAGTCAGTTAATAACTATGGCTACACCTTC.

The chain links TRBV10-3 to TRBJ1-2; TRBD1 matches at 8 bases. The CDR3 spans 13 residues. The V segment lost 10 bases and the J segment 6 bases; nucleotides outside the gene matches: 10. Germline values: CDR1 ENHRY, CDR2 SYGVKD. CDR3 region: CATTPGGTNGYTF. The CDR3 DNA sequence: TGTGCCACGACTCCAGGGGGCACCAATGGCTACACCTTC.

The chain employs TRBV3-1 (or the pseudogene TRBV3-2) and TRBJ2-4; D is perhaps TRBD2 (6 bases). Germline V gene lookup returns CDR1 LGHDT and CDR2 YNNKEL (reference sequence). CDR3 size: 14 residues. Trimming took off 4 bases at V and 7 bases at J, with 14 bases between the two ends. The CDR3 loop reads CASSPTTSSNIQYF. CDR3 coding DNA: TGTGCCAGCAGCCCCACCACTAGCAGCAACATTCAGTACTTC.

This rearrangement joins TRBV27 to TRBJ1-1; possible D gene TRBD1, 5 bases. From germline, CDR1 is MNHEY and CDR2 SMNVEV (reference sequence). This CDR3 has 13 amino acids. Trimming took 3 bases from V and 3 from J, leaving 8 bases between them. The CDR3 DNA reads as TGTGCCAGCAGTTTCGGGGCGTACACTGAAGCTTTCTTT. It codes for CASSFGAYTEAFF.

This sequence joins TRBV28 and TRBJ1-2; D is perhaps TRBD1 (6 bases). The germline V and J ends were trimmed by 8 bases and 5 bases, with 12 bases remaining between them. Germline CDR1 and CDR2: MDHEN and SYDVKM. The CDR3 is 12 residues long. Here the CDR3 reads CASYRRGYGYTF. The CDR3 DNA reads as TGTGCCAGCTACCGCAGGGGATATGGCTACACCTTC.

This rearrangement joins TRBV7-3 to TRBJ1-1; TRBD1 is a possible D gene (5 bases). The CDR3 spans 14 residues. Germline CDR1 reads SGHTA; CDR2 reads FQGTGA. V was clipped by 0 bases and J by 3 bases, with 8 bases between them. This CDR3 reads CASSLTGTYTEAFF. The CDR3 bases are TGTGCCAGCAGCTTAACGGGGACCTACACTGAAGCTTTCTTT.

CDR3 protein: CASSQGLAGGINEQFF. The CDR3 DNA reads as TGTGCCAGCAGCCAAGGCCTAGCGGGGGGAATAAATGAGCAGTTCTTC. This chain uses TRBV3-1 (or the pseudogene TRBV3-2) with TRBJ2-1; 11 bases match TRBD2. This CDR3 region has 16 residues. Germline V gene lookup returns CDR1 LGHDT and CDR2 YNNKEL (reference sequence). Trimming took 1 base from V and 7 from J; bases not matched to a gene: 6.

The rearrangement uses TRBV5-1 and TRBJ1-1, with 7 bases identical to TRBD1. V lost 5 bases and J lost 7; bases outside the gene matches: 11. The germline CDR1 and CDR2 sequences are SGHRS and YFSETQ. The CDR3 totals 14 residues. The chain's CDR3 is CASRTGPGGGEAFF. The DNA of the CDR3 is TGCGCCAGCAGGACAGGGCCTGGAGGGGGTGAAGCTTTCTTT.

The chain combines TRBV29-1 with TRBJ1-1; 7 bases are a match to TRBD1. Germline CDR1 is SQVTM and CDR2 is ANQGSEA. This CDR3 has 14 residues. V lost 4 bases and J lost 3; bases outside the gene matches: 8. Written as DNA, the CDR3 is TGCAGCGTTGTGCGGGGGACAGTGGACACTGAAGCTTTCTTT. Protein sequence: CSVVRGTVDTEAFF.

The rearrangement uses TRBV10-3 and TRBJ1-3; D perhaps matches TRBD1 (5 bases). V lost 10 bases to trimming and J lost 0 bases, with 10 bases between them. Germline V lookup: CDR1 ENHRY, CDR2 SYGVKD. The CDR3 totals 13 residues. The CDR3 nucleotides are TGTGCCACGACAGAAGACTCTGGAAACACCATATATTTT. Translating gives CATTEDSGNTIYF.